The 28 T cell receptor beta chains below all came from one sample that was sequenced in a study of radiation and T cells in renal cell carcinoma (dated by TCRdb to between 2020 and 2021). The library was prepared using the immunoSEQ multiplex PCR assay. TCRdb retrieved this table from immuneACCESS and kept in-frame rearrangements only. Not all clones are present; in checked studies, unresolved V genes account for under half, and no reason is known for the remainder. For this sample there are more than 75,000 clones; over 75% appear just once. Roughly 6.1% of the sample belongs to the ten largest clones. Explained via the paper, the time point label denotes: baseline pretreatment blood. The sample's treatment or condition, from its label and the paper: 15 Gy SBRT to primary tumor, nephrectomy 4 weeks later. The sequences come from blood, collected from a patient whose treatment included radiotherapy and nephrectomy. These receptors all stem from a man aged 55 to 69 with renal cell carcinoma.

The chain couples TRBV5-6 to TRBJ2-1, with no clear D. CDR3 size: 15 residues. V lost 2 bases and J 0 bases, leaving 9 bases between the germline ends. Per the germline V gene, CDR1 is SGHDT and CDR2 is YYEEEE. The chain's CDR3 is CASSLAPLSYNEQFF. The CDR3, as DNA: TGTGCCAGCAGCTTAGCACCTCTCTCCTACAATGAGCAGTTCTTC. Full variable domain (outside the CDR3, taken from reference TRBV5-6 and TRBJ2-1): DAGVTQSPTHLIKTRGQQVTLRCSPKSGHDTVSWYQQALGQGPQFIFQYYEEEERQRGNFPDRFSGHQFPNYSSELNVNALLLGDSALYLCASSLAPLSYNEQFFGPGTRLTVL.

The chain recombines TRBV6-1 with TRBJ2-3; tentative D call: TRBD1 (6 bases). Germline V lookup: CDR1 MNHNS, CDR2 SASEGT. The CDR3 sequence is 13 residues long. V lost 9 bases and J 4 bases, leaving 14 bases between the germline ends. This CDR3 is CASELRGADTQYF. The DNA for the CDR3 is TGTGCCAGTGAACTCAGGGGCGCAGATACGCAGTATTTT.

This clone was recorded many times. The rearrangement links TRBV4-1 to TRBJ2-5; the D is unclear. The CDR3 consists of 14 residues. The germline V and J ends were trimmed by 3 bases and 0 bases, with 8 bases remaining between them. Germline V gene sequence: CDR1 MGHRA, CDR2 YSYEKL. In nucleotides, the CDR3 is TGCGCCAGCAGCCAGCTCGGGTACCAAGAGACCCAGTACTTC. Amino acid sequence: CASSQLGYQETQYF.

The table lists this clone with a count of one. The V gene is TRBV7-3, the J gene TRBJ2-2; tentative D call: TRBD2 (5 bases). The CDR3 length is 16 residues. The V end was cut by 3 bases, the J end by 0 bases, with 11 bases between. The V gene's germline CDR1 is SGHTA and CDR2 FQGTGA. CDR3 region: CASSFYEGPNTGELFF. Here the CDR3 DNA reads TGTGCCAGCAGCTTCTATGAGGGCCCGAACACCGGGGAGCTGTTTTTT.

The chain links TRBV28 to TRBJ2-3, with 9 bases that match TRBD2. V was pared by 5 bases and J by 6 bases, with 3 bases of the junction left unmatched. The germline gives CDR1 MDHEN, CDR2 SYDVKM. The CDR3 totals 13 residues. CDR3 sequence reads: CASSGLARDTQYF. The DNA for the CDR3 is TGTGCCAGCAGTGGACTAGCGAGGGATACGCAGTATTTT.

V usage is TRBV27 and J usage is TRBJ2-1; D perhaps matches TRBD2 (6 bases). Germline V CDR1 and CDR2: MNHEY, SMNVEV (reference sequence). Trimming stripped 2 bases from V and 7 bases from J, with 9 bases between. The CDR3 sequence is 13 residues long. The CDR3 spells CASSLAAGNEQFF. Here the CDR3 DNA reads TGTGCCAGCAGTTTAGCGGCGGGGAATGAGCAGTTCTTC.

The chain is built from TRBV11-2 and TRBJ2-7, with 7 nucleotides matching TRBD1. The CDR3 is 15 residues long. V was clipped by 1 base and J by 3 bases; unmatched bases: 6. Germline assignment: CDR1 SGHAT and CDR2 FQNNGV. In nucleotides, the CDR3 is TGTGCCAGCAGCTTAGCCCCGGCAGGGGGCTACGAGCAGTACTTC. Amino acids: CASSLAPAGGYEQYF. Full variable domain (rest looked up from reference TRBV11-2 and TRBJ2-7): EAGVAQSPRYKIIEKRQSVAFWCNPISGHATLYWYQQILGQGPKLLIQFQNNGVVDDSQLPKDRFSAERLKGVDSTLKIQPAKLEDSAVYLCASSLAPAGGYEQYFGPGTRLTVT.

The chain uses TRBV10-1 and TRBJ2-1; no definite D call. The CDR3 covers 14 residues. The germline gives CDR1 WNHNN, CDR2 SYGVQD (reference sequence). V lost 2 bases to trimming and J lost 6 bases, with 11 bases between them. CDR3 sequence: CASSEDLPGNEQFF. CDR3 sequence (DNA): TGCGCCAGCAGTGAGGACCTACCGGGCAATGAGCAGTTCTTC.

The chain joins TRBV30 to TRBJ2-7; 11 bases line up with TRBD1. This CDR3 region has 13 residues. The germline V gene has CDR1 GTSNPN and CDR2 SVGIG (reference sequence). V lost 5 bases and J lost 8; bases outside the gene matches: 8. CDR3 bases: TGTGCCTGGGGACCGGGACAGGGGGTAAAGCAGTACTTC. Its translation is CAWGPGQGVKQYF.

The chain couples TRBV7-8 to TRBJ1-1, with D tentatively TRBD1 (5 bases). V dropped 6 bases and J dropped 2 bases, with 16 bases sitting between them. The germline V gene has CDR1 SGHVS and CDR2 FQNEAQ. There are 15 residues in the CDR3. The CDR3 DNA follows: TGTGCCAGCAGACCCCCGGGACGGATTAACACTGAAGCTTTCTTT. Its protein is CASRPPGRINTEAFF.

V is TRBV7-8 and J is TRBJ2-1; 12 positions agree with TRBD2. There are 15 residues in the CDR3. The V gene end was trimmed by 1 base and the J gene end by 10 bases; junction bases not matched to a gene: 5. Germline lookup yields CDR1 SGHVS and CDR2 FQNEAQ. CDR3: CASSLELAGGGEQFF. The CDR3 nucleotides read TGTGCCAGCAGCTTAGAACTAGCGGGAGGAGGGGAGCAGTTCTTC.

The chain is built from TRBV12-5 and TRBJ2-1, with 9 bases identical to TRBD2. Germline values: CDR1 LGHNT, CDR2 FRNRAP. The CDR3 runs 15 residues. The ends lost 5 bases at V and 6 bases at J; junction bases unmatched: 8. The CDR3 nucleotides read TGTGCTAGTGGTCCAGACAGCGGGAGGCCCAATGAGCAGTTCTTC. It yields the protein CASGPDSGRPNEQFF. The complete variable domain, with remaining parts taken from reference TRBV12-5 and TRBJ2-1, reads DARVTQTPRHKVTEMGQEVTMRCQPILGHNTVFWYRQTMMQGLELLAYFRNRAPLDDSGMPKDRFSAEMPDATLATLKIQPSEPRDSAVYFCASGPDSGRPNEQFFGPGTRLTVL.

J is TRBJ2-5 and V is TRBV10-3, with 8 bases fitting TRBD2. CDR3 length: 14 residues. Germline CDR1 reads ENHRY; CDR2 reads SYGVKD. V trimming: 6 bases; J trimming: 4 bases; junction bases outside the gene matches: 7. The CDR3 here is CAISRAGGPETQYF. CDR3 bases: TGTGCCATCAGCCGCGCGGGGGGCCCAGAGACCCAGTACTTC.

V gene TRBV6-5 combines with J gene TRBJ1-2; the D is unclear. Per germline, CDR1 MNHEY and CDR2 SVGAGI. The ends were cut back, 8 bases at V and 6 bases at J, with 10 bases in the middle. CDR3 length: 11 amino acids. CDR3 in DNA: TGTGCCAGCGGGAGGGATAATGGCTACACCTTC. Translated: CASGRDNGYTF.

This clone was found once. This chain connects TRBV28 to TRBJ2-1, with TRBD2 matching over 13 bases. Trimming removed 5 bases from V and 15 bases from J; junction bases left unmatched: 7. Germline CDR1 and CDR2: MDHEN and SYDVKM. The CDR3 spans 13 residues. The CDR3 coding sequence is TGTGCCAGCAGTCGGACTAGCGGGAGAGGTGGGTTCTTC. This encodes CASSRTSGRGGFF.

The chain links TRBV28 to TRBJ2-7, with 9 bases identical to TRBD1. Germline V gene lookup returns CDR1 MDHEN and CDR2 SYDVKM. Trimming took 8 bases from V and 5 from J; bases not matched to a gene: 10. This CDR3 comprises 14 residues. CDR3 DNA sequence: TGTGCCAGCCAACTACCCGGGACAGGGAACGAGCAGTACTTC. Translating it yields CASQLPGTGNEQYF.

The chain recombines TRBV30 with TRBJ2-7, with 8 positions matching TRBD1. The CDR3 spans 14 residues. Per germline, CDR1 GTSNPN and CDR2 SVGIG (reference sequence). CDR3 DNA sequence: TGTGCTTCGTTCAGGGGGCCGCCCCCCTACGAGCAGTACTTC. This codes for CASFRGPPPYEQYF.

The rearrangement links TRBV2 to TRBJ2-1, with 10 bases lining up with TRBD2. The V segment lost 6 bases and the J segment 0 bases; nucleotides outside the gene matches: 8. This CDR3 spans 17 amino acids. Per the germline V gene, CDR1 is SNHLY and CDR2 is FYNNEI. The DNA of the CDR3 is TGTGCCAGCAGACAACTAGCGGGATCCCTCTCCTACAATGAGCAGTTCTTC. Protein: CASRQLAGSLSYNEQFF.

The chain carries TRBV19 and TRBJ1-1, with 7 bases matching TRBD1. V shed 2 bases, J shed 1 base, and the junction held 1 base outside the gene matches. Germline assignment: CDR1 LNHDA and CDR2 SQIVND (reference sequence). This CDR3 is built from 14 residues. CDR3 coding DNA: TGTGCCAGTAGTATAAAGGGGGCGAACACTGAAGCTTTCTTT. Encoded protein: CASSIKGANTEAFF.

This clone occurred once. The CDR3 spells CASSWQGAYEQYF. In DNA form, the CDR3 reads TGTGCCAGCAGTTGGCAGGGGGCCTACGAGCAGTACTTC. This chain connects TRBV28 to TRBJ2-7, with TRBD1 matching over 7 bases. After removal of 4 bases from V and 2 bases from J, the junction contained 2 bases not matched to a gene. CDR1 and CDR2 (germline): MDHEN, SYDVKM. The CDR3 spans 13 residues.

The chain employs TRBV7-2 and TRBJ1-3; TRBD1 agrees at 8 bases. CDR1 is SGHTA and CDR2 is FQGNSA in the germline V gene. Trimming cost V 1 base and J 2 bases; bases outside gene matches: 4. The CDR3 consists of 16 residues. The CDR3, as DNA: TGTGCCAGCAGCTTAGGAGCAGGGGGCACTGGAAACACCATATATTTT. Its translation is CASSLGAGGTGNTIYF.

The CDR3 coding sequence is TGTGCCAGTAGTATAAGGACTAGCGGTCTCCAAGAGACCCAGTACTTC. Protein: CASSIRTSGLQETQYF. The chain combines TRBV19 with TRBJ2-5, with 10 bases that match TRBD2. The V gene's germline CDR1 is LNHDA and CDR2 SQIVND (reference sequence). V shed 2 bases, J shed 1 base, and the junction held 4 bases outside the gene matches. There are 16 residues in the CDR3. The full variable domain, in which reference TRBV19 and TRBJ2-5 provide the parts outside the CDR3, is DGGITQSPKYLFRKEGQNVTLSCEQNLNHDAMYWYRQDPGQGLRLIYYSQIVNDFQKGDIAEGYSVSREKKESFPLTVTSAQKNPTAFYLCASSIRTSGLQETQYFGPGTRLLVL.

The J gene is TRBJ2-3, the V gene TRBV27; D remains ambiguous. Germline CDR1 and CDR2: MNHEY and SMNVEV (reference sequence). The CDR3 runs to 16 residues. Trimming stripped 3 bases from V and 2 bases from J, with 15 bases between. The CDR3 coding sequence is TGTGCCAGCAGTTTGTCCGCCCCTTACTACACAGATACGCAGTATTTT. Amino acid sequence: CASSLSAPYYTDTQYF.

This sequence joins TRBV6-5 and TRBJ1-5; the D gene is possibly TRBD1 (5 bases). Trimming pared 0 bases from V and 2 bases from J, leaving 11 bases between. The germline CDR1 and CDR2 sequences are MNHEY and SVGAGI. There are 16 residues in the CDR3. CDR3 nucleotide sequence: TGTGCCAGCAGTTACTCCCGGGGGGTGGGCAATCAGCCCCAGCATTTT. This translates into CASSYSRGVGNQPQHF.

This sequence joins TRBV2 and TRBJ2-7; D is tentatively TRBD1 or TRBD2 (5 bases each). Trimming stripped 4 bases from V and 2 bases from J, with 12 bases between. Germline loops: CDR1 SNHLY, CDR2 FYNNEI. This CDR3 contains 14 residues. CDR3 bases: TGTGCCAGCAGTGGAGGGCAGGGTCCCTACGAGCAGTACTTC. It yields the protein CASSGGQGPYEQYF.

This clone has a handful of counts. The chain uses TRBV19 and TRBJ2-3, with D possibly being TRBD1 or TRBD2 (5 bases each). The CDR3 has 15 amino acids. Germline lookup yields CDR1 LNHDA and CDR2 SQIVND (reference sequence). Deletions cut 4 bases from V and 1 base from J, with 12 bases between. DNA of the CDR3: TGTGCCAGTAGTAGCCGGGGCGTCCGCACAGATACGCAGTATTTT. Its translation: CASSSRGVRTDTQYF.

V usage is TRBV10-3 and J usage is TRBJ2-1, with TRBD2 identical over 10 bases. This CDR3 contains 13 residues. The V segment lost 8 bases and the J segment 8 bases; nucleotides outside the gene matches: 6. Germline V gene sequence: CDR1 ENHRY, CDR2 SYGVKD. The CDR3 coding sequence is TGTGCCATCGGTGGGCTAGCGGGAGATGAGCAGTTCTTC. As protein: CAIGGLAGDEQFF.

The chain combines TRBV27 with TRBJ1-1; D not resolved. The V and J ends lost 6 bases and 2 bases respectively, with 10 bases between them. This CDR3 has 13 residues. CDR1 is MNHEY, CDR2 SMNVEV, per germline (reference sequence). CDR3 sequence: CASSGIGNTEAFF. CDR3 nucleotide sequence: TGTGCCAGCAGCGGGATTGGTAACACTGAAGCTTTCTTT.